The 22 T cell receptor beta chains below all came from one sample that was sequenced in a study of blood T cells in healthy people across ages. It was with a sample-barcoded 5' primer and a J-beta primer mix that a second PCR of about 6 to 11 cycles was run. Each CDR3 protein gets one entry after TCRdb re-called the 5' RACE reads with MiXCR. Of roughly 800,000 distinct CDR3 sequences in the sample, 58% were seen once. The sequenced sample was blood. Receptors originate from a man under 40 in good health.

V usage is TRBV7-9 and J usage is TRBJ2-7, with a possible D match to TRBD1 (5 bases). Trimming took off 4 bases at V and 3 bases at J, with 16 bases between the two ends. Germline-derived CDR1 and CDR2 are SEHNR and FQNEAQ (reference sequence). The CDR3 sequence is 15 residues long. This CDR3 is CASSSSTDSVYEQYF. The CDR3 DNA is TGTGCCAGCAGCTCCTCAACCGACAGCGTCTACGAGCAGTACTTC.

V usage is TRBV7-6 and J usage is TRBJ2-7, with D unclear. Deletions cut 0 bases from V and 0 bases from J, with 9 bases between. Germline V gene sequence: CDR1 SGHVS, CDR2 FNYEAQ. The CDR3 has 15 residues. The CDR3 loop reads CASSLAPELSYEQYF. In DNA, the CDR3 is TGTGCCAGCAGCTTAGCGCCTGAGCTCTCCTACGAGCAGTACTTC.

This clonotype was found a few times. The CDR3 coding sequence is TGTGCCAGCAGTTCCGGGACCACTTACAATGAGCAGTTCTTC. Its translation is CASSSGTTYNEQFF. This chain joins TRBV27 and TRBJ2-1; D could derive from TRBD1 or TRBD2 (5 bases each). CDR1 and CDR2 (germline): MNHEY, SMNVEV (reference sequence). The CDR3 runs 14 residues. Trimming shortened V by 4 bases and J by 4 bases, and 11 bases separated the two germline ends.

This clonotype has a count of ten or more. CDR3 region: CSVEGGLRETQYF. For the CDR3, the DNA is TGCAGCGTTGAAGGCGGGCTCAGAGAGACCCAGTACTTC. The J gene is TRBJ2-5, the V gene TRBV29-1; the D gene is possibly TRBD2 (5 bases). CDR1 and CDR2 (germline): SQVTM, ANQGSEA. V shed 1 base and J shed 4 bases, with 10 bases lying between them. CDR3 length equals 13 residues.

V usage is TRBV15 and J usage is TRBJ2-5, with 12 nucleotides matching TRBD2. This CDR3 spans 18 amino acids. Germline V gene lookup returns CDR1 LNHNV and CDR2 YYDKDF (reference sequence). Unmatched junction bases numbered 16, after V lost 0 bases and J lost 11 bases. Written as DNA, the CDR3 is TGTGCCACCAGCAGAGACCCTGGACTAGCGGGGACCTACAATGAGCAGTACTTC. Protein sequence: CATSRDPGLAGTYNEQYF.

In this sample, this clonotype turned up a few times. The chain combines TRBV5-1 with TRBJ2-1; D is possibly TRBD2 (6 bases). Looked up from germline, CDR1 is SGHRS and CDR2 is YFSETQ. This CDR3 has 18 amino acids. V lost 4 bases to trimming and J lost 0 bases, with 20 bases between them. CDR3 sequence: CASSTTRVLASSYNEQFF. CDR3 DNA sequence: TGCGCCAGCAGCACGACACGGGTACTAGCCTCCTCCTACAATGAGCAGTTCTTC.

V and J are TRBV20-1 and TRBJ1-4; D not resolved. This CDR3 has 13 amino acids. Per germline, CDR1 DFQATT and CDR2 SNEGSKA (reference sequence). Trimming left V 6 bases short and J 8 bases short, with 16 bases between. CDR3 sequence reads: CSAAAGREEKLFF. The DNA of the CDR3 is TGCAGTGCAGCCGCGGGCCGAGAGGAAAAACTGTTTTTT.

This chain joins TRBV27 and TRBJ2-7; D perhaps matches TRBD2 (5 bases). Germline-derived CDR1 and CDR2 are MNHEY and SMNVEV (reference sequence). The V and J ends lost 6 bases and 1 base respectively, with 10 bases between them. This CDR3 has 13 residues. For the CDR3, the DNA is TGTGCCAGCAGGGCCGGGGTTTCCTACGAGCAGTACTTC. The encoded protein is CASRAGVSYEQYF.

A few counts support this clonotype. The chain is built from TRBV7-2 and TRBJ2-1; D is ambiguous. Trimming cost V 5 bases and J 0 bases, with 8 bases left between them. The V gene's germline CDR1 is SGHTA and CDR2 FQGNSA. This CDR3 comprises 14 residues. The CDR3 here is CASSPLGSYNEQFF. Here the CDR3 DNA reads TGTGCCAGCAGCCCCCTCGGCTCCTACAATGAGCAGTTCTTC.

This chain links TRBV4-3 with TRBJ2-1; perhaps D is TRBD1 or TRBD2 (5 bases each). Per the germline V gene, CDR1 is LGHNA and CDR2 is YSLEER. The length of the CDR3 is 15 residues. The V gene lost 1 base and the J gene lost 8 bases, with 15 bases spanning the gap. CDR3: CASSQGLAGFDEQFF. The CDR3 region has the DNA TGCGCCAGCAGCCAAGGGCTAGCAGGGTTCGATGAGCAGTTCTTC.

The V and J genes are TRBV7-3 and TRBJ2-3; 8 nucleotides agree with TRBD2. CDR3 length: 15 amino acids. Germline CDR1 reads SGHTA; CDR2 reads FQGTGA. V was pared by 4 bases and J by 5 bases, with 8 bases of the junction left unmatched. CDR3: CASSSPAGGLDTQYF. DNA for the CDR3: TGTGCCAGCAGCTCCCCGGCGGGAGGACTAGATACGCAGTATTTT.

The chain has TRBV20-1 and TRBJ2-7; 9 nucleotides agree with TRBD1. The CDR3 has 15 residues. The V gene's germline CDR1 is DFQATT and CDR2 SNEGSKA (reference sequence). Trimming at V came to 4 bases and at J to 1 base, leaving 8 bases not matched to a gene. DNA for the CDR3: TGCAGTGCTACTGATCCGGGACAGGGATCCTACGAGCAGTACTTC. This codes for CSATDPGQGSYEQYF.

The genes are TRBV3-1 and TRBJ2-4; 14 bases agree with TRBD2. CDR1 is LGHDT and CDR2 is YNNKEL in the germline V gene (reference sequence). There are 14 residues in the CDR3. V trimming: 1 base; J trimming: 15 bases; junction bases outside the gene matches: 5. CDR3 sequence reads: CASSQAGLAGVVYF. In DNA, the CDR3 is TGTGCCAGCAGCCAAGCGGGACTAGCGGGAGTGGTGTACTTC.

Here the CDR3 DNA reads TGTGCCAGCAGCCAAGGCCCCGCGTACGAGCAGTACTTC. Encoded protein: CASSQGPAYEQYF. The chain couples TRBV4-2 to TRBJ2-7; D is undetermined. CDR1 is LGHNA, CDR2 YNFKEQ, per germline. The CDR3 sequence is 13 residues long. V lost 1 base and J 4 bases, leaving 8 bases between the germline ends.

This rearrangement joins TRBV7-9 to TRBJ2-7; maybe TRBD1 (6 bases). The CDR3 runs 14 residues. The germline gives CDR1 SEHNR, CDR2 FQNEAQ (reference sequence). V was shortened by 5 bases and J by 3 bases, with 14 bases between the two germline ends. CDR3 amino acids: CASSNGWDIYEQYF. The CDR3 bases are TGTGCCAGCAGCAATGGGTGGGACATCTACGAGCAGTACTTC.

The rearrangement uses TRBV27 and TRBJ2-1, with D possibly being TRBD1 (5 bases). V lost 6 bases and J lost 0, with 12 bases in between. CDR1 MNHEY and CDR2 SMNVEV come from the germline V gene (reference sequence). CDR3 length equals 15 residues. CDR3 amino acids: CASRPQEISYNEQFF. CDR3 sequence (DNA): TGTGCCAGCAGGCCACAGGAGATCTCCTACAATGAGCAGTTCTTC.

The chain joins TRBV7-3 to TRBJ2-6; TRBD2 is a possible D gene (6 bases). V was shortened by 2 bases and J by 0 bases, with 8 bases between the two germline ends. The V gene's germline CDR1 is SGHTA and CDR2 FQGTGA. The CDR3 has 16 amino acids. The CDR3 here is CASSLGTYSGANVLTF. CDR3 nucleotides: TGTGCCAGCAGCTTAGGGACTTACTCTGGGGCCAACGTCCTGACTTTC.

CDR3 nucleotide sequence: TGTGCCAGCAGCTCCGGGAGGAATGAAAAACTGTTTTTT. It encodes CASSSGRNEKLFF. V is TRBV7-9 and J is TRBJ1-4; D is undetermined. The ends were cut back, 4 bases at V and 5 bases at J, with 8 bases in the middle. Germline CDR1 SEHNR, CDR2 FQNEAQ (reference sequence). The CDR3 spans 13 residues.

The V gene is TRBV7-2, the J gene TRBJ2-3; D not certain. From germline, CDR1 is SGHTA and CDR2 FQGNSA. The ends were cut back, 1 base at V and 2 bases at J, with 4 bases in the middle. The length of the CDR3 is 13 residues. The CDR3 nucleotides read TGTGCCAGCAGCTTAGTTCACACAGATACGCAGTATTTT. This translates into CASSLVHTDTQYF.

This clonotype was observed a few times. This chain joins TRBV27 and TRBJ2-7, with 7 bases that match TRBD1. With V trimmed by 5 bases and J by 4 bases, 8 bases remained unmatched. The CDR3 length is 14 residues. The germline CDR1 and CDR2 sequences are MNHEY and SMNVEV (reference sequence). The DNA for the CDR3 is TGTGCCAGCAGTCCGTACCGACAGGGTTACGAGCAGTACTTC. This translates into CASSPYRQGYEQYF.

This clonotype has a single count. This chain uses TRBV6-2 or TRBV6-3 with TRBJ2-1; either TRBD1 or TRBD2 may fit D (5 bases each). Trimming left V 8 bases short and J 0 bases short, with 11 bases between. Germline V CDR1 and CDR2: MNHEY, SVGEGT. There are 14 residues in the CDR3. As DNA, the CDR3 is TGTGCCAGCGTCCGGGGCCTCTCCTACAATGAGCAGTTCTTC. Its translation: CASVRGLSYNEQFF.

The chain joins TRBV20-1 to TRBJ2-1; no clear D gene. The germline gives CDR1 DFQATT, CDR2 SNEGSKA (reference sequence). Between the trimmed V and J ends, which lost 2 bases and 4 bases, there was a span of 24 bases. This CDR3 spans 18 amino acids. The CDR3 here is CSARSPPVRTERYNEQFF. CDR3 in DNA: TGCAGTGCTAGATCTCCGCCGGTAAGGACCGAGAGGTACAATGAGCAGTTCTTC.